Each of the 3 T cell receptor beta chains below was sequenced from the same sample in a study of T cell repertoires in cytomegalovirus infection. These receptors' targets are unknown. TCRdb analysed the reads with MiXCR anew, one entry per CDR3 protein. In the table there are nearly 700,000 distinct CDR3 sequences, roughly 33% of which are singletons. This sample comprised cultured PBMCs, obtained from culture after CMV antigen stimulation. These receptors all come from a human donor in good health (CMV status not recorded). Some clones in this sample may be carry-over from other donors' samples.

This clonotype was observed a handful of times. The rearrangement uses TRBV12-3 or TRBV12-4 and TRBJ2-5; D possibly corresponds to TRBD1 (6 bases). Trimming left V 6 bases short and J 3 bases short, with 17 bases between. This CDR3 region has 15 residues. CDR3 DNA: TGTGCCAGCAGAGGGGGTTCGCGACGGGAAGAGACCCAGTACTTC. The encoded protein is CASRGGSRREETQYF.

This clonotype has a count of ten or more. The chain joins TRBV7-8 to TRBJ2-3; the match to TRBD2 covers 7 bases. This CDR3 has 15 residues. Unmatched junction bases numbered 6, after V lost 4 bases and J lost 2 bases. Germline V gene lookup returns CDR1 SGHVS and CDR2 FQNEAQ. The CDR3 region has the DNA TGTGCCAGCAGCTCCCGACGGGACTACACAGATACGCAGTATTTT. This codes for CASSSRRDYTDTQYF. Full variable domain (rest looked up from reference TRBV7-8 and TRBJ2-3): GAGVSQSPRYKVAKRGQDVALRCDPISGHVSLFWYQQALGQGPEFLTYFQNEAQLDKSGLPSDRFFAERPEGSVSTLKIQRTQQEDSAVYLCASSSRRDYTDTQYFGPGTRLTVL.

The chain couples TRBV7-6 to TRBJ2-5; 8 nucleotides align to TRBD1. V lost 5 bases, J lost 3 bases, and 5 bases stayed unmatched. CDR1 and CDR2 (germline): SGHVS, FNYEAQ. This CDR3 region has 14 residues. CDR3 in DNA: TGTGCCAGCAGCCCAACAGGGGGGAAAGAGACCCAGTACTTC. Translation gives CASSPTGGKETQYF. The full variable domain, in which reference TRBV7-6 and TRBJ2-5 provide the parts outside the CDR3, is GAGVSQSPRYKVTKRGQDVALRCDPISGHVSLYWYRQALGQGPEFLTYFNYEAQQDKSGLPNDRFSAERPEGSISTLTIQRTEQRDSAMYRCASSPTGGKETQYFGPGTRLLVL.